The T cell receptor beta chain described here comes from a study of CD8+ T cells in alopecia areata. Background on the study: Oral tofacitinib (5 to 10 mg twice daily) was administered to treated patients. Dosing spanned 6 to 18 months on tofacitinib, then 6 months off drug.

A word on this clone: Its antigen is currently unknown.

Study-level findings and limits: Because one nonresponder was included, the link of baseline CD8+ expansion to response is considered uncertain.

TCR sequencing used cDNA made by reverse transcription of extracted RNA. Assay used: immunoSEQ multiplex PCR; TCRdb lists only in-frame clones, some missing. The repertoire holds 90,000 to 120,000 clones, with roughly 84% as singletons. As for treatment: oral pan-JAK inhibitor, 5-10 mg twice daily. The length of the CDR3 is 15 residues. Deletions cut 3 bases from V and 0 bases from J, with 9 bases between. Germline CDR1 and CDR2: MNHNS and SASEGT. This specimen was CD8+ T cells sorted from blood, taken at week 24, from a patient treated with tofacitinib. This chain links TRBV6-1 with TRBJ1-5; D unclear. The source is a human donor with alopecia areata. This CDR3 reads CASSDGSFSNQPQHF. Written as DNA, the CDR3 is TGTGCCAGCAGTGATGGGAGTTTTAGCAATCAGCCCCAGCATTTT.